This TCR beta chain originates from a study of PD-1 blockade in mismatch repair-deficient tumors (dated by TCRdb to 2017 to 2019). Broadly, across the study: Between late 2013 and September 2016, the trial enrolled about 86 consecutive patients with 12 mismatch repair-deficient cancer types, every one of whom had been previously treated and was progressing. Tumor-associated T cell clones in the peripheral blood of patients responding to PD-1 blockade were tracked using deep sequencing of TCR CDR3 regions.

A word on this clone: It has no known antigen specificity. There are no base qualities to consult, and no much larger clone falls within one base.

Library construction relied on the immunoSEQ multiplex PCR assay. TCRdb took over this immuneACCESS table, retaining in-frame rearrangements with V and J assigned. Such tables are incomplete; in checked studies, under half of the missing clones stem from an unresolved V gene, and the remainder is unexplained. The sample has 65,000 to 80,000 clones on record, approximately 82% of them singletons. The ten largest clones take up 4.5% to 6.5% of the sample. The full study reports these points: Tumor-resident clones, often undetectable in blood before treatment, expanded rapidly after pembrolizumab and then contracted, generally before radiologic responses.

The CDR3 has 16 amino acids, counting the end cysteine and phenylalanine. CDR3 DNA is the only sequence kept; it has 48 bases, read in frame from the first base. Ends trimmed: V by 2 bases, J by 8 bases; bases unmatched to a gene: 9. The germline V gene gives CDR1 as SGHNT and CDR2 as YENEEA. Mismatch repair deficiency in every enrolled patient was established by polymerase chain reaction or immunohistochemistry. TCR sequencing was performed for a few patients who responded to pembrolizumab therapy. The phase II trial prospectively evaluated PD-1 blockade with pembrolizumab in advanced mismatch repair-deficient cancers, independent of tissue of origin. Peripheral blood T cell samples were serially collected before and at multiple times after PD-1 blockade was started. The timing of each blood sample was reported as weeks after the first dose of pembrolizumab.

Recombination linked TRBV11-3 to TRBJ2-1; the central 10 bases match TRBD2. This clonotype originated in an adult with mismatch repair-deficient cancer. The sequenced sample was peripheral blood, obtained 2 weeks after starting pembrolizumab. The CDR3 loop reads CASSLMASGRTDEQFF. At the DNA level, the sequence is TGTGCCAGCAGCTTAATGGCTAGCGGGAGAACCGATGAGCAGTTCTTC.